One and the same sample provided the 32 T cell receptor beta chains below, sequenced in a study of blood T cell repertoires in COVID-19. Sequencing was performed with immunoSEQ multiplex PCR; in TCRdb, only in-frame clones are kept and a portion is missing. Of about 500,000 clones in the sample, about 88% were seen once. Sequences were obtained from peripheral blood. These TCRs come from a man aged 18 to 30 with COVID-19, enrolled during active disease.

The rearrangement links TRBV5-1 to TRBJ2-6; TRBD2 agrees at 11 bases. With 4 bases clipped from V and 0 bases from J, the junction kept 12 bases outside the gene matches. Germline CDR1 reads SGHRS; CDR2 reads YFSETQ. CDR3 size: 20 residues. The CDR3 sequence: CASSRLKTSGAISGANVLTF. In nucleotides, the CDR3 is TGCGCCAGCAGCCGCCTTAAGACTAGCGGGGCGATCTCTGGGGCCAACGTCCTGACTTTC. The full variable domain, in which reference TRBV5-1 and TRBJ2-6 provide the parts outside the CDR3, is KAGVTQTPRYLIKTRGQQVTLSCSPISGHRSVSWYQQTPGQGLQFLFEYFSETQRNKGNFPGRFSGRQFSNSRSEMNVSTLELGDSALYLCASSRLKTSGAISGANVLTFGAGSRLTVL.

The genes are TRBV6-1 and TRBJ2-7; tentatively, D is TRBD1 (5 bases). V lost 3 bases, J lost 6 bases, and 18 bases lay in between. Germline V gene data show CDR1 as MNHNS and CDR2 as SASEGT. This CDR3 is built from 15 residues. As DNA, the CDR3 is TGTGCCAGCAGTGAGTGGACACTGGTGTCTGTCGAGCAGTACTTC. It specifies CASSEWTLVSVEQYF.

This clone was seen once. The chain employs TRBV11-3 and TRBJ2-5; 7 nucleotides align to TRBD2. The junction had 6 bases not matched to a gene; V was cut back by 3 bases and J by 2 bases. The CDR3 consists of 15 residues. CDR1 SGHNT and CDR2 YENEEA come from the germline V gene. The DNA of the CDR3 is TGTGCCAGCAGCTTCGAGCGGGGAAAACAAGAGACCCAGTACTTC. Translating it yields CASSFERGKQETQYF.

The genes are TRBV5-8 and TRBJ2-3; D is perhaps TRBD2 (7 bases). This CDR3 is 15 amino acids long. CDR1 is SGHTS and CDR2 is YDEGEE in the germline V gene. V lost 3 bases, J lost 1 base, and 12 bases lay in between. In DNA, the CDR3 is TGTGCCAGCAGCTCGGGGGGCCTCGGCACAGATACGCAGTATTTT. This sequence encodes CASSSGGLGTDTQYF.

CDR3 residues: CASRPTSGASYEQYF. CDR3 nucleotides: TGTGCCAGCAGACCGACTAGCGGGGCGTCCTACGAGCAGTACTTC. The V gene is TRBV6-5, the J gene TRBJ2-7; 11 bases agree with TRBD2. This CDR3 contains 15 residues. CDR1 and CDR2 (germline): MNHEY, SVGAGI. V lost 6 bases and J lost 1; bases outside the gene matches: 5.

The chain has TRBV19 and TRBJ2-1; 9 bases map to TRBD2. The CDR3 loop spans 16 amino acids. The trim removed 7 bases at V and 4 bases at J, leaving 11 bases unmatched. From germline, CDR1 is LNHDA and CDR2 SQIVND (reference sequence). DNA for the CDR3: TGTGCCAGTAAAAGGACCTCTAGCGGGGATTACAATGAGCAGTTCTTC. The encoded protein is CASKRTSSGDYNEQFF.

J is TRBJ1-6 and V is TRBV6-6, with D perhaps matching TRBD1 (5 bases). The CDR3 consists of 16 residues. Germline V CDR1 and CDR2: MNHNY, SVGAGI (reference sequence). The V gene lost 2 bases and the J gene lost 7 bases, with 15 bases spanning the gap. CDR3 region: CASSYPGAAGNSPLHF. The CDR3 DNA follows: TGTGCCAGCAGTTACCCCGGGGCAGCGGGAAATTCACCCCTCCACTTT.

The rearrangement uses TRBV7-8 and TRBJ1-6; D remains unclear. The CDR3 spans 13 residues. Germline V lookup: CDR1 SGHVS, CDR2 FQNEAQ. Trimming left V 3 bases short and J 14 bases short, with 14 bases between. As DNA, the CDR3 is TGTGCCAGCAGCTTGATACGAGGTTCGGCCCTCCACTTT. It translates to CASSLIRGSALHF.

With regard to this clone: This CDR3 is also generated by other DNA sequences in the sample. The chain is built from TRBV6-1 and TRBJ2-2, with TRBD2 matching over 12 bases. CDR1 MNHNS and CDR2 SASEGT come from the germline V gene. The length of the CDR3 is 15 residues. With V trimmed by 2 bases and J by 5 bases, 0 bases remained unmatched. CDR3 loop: CASSELAGGTGELFF. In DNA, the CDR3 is TGTGCCAGCAGTGAACTAGCGGGAGGGACCGGGGAGCTGTTTTTT.

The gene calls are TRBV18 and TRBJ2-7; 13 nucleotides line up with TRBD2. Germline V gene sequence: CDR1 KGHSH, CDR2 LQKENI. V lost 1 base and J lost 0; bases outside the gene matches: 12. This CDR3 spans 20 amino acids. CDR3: CASSPRGRTSGRGSSYEQYF. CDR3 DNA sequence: TGTGCCAGCTCACCACGGGGGAGGACTAGCGGGAGAGGGAGCTCCTACGAGCAGTACTTC.

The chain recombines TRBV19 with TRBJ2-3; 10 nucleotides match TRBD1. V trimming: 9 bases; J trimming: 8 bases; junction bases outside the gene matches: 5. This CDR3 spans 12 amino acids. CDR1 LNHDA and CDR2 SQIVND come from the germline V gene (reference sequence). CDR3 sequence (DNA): TGTGCCAGCCGGGACAGGGGATTTACGCAGTATTTT. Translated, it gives CASRDRGFTQYF.

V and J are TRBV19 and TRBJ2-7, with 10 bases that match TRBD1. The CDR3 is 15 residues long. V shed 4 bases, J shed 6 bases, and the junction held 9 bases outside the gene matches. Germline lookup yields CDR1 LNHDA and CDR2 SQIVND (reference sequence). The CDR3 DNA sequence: TGTGCCAGTAGTACAGACAGGGGGCGTATGTCCGAGCAGTACTTC. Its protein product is CASSTDRGRMSEQYF. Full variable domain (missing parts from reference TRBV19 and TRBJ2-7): DGGITQSPKYLFRKEGQNVTLSCEQNLNHDAMYWYRQDPGQGLRLIYYSQIVNDFQKGDIAEGYSVSREKKESFPLTVTSAQKNPTAFYLCASSTDRGRMSEQYFGPGTRLTVT.

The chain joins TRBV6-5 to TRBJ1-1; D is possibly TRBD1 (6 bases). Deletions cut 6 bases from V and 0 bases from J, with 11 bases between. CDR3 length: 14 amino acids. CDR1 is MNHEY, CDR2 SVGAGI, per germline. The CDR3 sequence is CASRARTVNTEAFF. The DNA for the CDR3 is TGTGCCAGCAGAGCGCGGACAGTGAACACTGAAGCTTTCTTT.

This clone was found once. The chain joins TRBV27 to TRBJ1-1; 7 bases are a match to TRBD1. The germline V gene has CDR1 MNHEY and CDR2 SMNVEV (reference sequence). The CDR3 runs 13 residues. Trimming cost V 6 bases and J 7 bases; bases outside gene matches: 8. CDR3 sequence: CASRPTGLDEAFF. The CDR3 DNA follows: TGTGCCAGCAGACCGACAGGGTTGGATGAAGCTTTCTTT.

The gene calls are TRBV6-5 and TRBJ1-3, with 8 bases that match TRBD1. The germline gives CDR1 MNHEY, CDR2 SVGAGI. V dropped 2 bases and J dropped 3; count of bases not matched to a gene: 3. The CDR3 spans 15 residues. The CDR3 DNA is TGTGCCAGCAGTTACGGACAGGGCGGTGGAAACACCATATATTTT. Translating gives CASSYGQGGGNTIYF.

CDR3 amino acids: CASSPRDTGNTIYF. The CDR3 coding sequence is TGCGCCAGCAGCCCCCGGGACACTGGAAACACCATATATTTT. The chain combines TRBV4-1 with TRBJ1-3; perhaps TRBD1 as D (6 bases). CDR3 length equals 14 residues. The ends were cut back, 4 bases at V and 2 bases at J, with 9 bases in the middle. Germline values: CDR1 MGHRA, CDR2 YSYEKL.

The CDR3 protein is CASSEGWEIRNEQFF. The DNA for the CDR3 is TGTGCCAGCAGTGAAGGGTGGGAGATACGGAATGAGCAGTTCTTC. The chain is built from TRBV2 and TRBJ2-1; D perhaps matches TRBD2 (5 bases). In germline, CDR1 is SNHLY, CDR2 FYNNEI. This CDR3 region has 15 residues. The V and J ends lost 1 base and 7 bases respectively, with 14 bases between them.

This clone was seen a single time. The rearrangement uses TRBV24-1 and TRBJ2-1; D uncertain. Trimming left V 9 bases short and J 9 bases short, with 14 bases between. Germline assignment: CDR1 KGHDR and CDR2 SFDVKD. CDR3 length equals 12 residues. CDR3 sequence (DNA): TGTGCCACCTCCGAGGAAGTTGGTGAGCAGTTCTTC. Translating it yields CATSEEVGEQFF.

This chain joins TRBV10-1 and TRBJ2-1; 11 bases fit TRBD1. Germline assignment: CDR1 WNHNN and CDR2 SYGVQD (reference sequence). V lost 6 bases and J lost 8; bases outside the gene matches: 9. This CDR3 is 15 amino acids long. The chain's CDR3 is CASSTGTGGSDEQFF. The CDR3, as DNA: TGCGCCAGCAGCACCGGGACAGGGGGAAGCGATGAGCAGTTCTTC.

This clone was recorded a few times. The CDR3 DNA reads TGTGCCAGCAGCTTTGCTCAGGGGGCGTTGGGTAGTAACTATGGCTACACCTTC. This sequence encodes CASSFAQGALGSNYGYTF. The V and J genes are TRBV5-4 and TRBJ1-2, with 8 bases matching TRBD1. Germline trimming cut 2 bases from V and 1 base from J; bases unmatched to any gene: 13. Germline-derived CDR1 and CDR2 are SGHNT and YYREEE (reference sequence). The CDR3 runs to 18 residues.

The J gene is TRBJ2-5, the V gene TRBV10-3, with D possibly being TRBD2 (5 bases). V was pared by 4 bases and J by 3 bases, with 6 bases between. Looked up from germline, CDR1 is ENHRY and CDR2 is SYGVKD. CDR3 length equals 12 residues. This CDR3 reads CAISAGEETQYF. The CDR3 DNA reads TGTGCCATCAGTGCCGGGGAAGAGACCCAGTACTTC.

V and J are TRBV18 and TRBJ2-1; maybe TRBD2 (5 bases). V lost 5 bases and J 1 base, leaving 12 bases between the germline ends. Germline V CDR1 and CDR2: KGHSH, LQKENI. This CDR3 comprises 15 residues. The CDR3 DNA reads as TGTGCCAGCTCAGGACTTTCTGATTCCTACAATGAGCAGTTCTTC. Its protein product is CASSGLSDSYNEQFF. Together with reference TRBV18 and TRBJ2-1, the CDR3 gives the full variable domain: NAGVMQNPRHLVRRRGQEARLRCSPMKGHSHVYWYRQLPEEGLKFMVYLQKENIIDESGMPKERFSAEFPKEGPSILRIQQVVRGDSAAYFCASSGLSDSYNEQFFGPGTRLTVL.

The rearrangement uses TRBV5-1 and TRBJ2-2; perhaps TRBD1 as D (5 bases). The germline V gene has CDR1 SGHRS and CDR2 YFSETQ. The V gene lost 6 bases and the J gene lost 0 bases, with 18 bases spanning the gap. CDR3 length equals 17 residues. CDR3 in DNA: TGCGCCAGCACCCTGAAAGGGGTCTACACGAACACCGGGGAGCTGTTTTTT. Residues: CASTLKGVYTNTGELFF.

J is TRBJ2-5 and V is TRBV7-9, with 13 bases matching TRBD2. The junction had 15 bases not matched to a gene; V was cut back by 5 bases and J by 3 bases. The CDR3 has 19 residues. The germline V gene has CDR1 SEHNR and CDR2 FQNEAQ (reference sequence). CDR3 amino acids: CASSAYRVGGLAGEETQYF. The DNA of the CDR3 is TGTGCCAGCAGCGCCTACAGGGTAGGAGGACTAGCGGGAGAAGAGACCCAGTACTTC. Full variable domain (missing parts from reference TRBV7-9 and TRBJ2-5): DTGVSQNPRHKITKRGQNVTFRCDPISEHNRLYWYRQTLGQGPEFLTYFQNEAQLEKSRLLSDRFSAERPKGSFSTLEIQRTEQGDSAMYLCASSAYRVGGLAGEETQYFGPGTRLLVL.

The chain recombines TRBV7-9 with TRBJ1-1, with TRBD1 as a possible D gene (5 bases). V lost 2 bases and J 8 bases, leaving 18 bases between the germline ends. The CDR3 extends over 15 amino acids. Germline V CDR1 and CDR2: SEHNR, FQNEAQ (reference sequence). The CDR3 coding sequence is TGTGCCAGCAGCTTATCGGGGGTAAGAGGGCCCGAAGCTTTCTTT. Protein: CASSLSGVRGPEAFF.

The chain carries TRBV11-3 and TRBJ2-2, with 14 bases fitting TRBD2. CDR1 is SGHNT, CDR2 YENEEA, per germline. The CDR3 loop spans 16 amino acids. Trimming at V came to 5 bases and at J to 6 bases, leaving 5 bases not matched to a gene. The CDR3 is CASSSGTSGGSGELFF. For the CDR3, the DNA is TGTGCCAGCAGCAGCGGGACTAGCGGGGGTTCCGGGGAGCTGTTTTTT.

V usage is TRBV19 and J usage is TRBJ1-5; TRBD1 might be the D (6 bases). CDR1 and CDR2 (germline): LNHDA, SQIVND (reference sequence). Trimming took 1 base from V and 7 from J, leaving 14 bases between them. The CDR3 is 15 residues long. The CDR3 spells CASSIGGGQYQPQHF. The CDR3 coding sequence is TGTGCCAGTAGTATAGGGGGGGGGCAATACCAGCCCCAGCATTTT.

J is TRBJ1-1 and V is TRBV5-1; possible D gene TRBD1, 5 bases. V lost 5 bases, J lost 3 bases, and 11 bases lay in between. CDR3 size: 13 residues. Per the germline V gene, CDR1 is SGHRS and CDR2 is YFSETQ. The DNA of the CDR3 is TGCGCCAGCAGTCGTGGGGGGGACACTGAAGCTTTCTTT. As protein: CASSRGGDTEAFF.

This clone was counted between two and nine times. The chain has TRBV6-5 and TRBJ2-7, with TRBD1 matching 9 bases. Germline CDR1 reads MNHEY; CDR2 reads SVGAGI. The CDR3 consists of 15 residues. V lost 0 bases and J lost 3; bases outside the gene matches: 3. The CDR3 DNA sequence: TGTGCCAGCAGTTACTCCGGGACAGGGCTCTACGAGCAGTACTTC. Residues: CASSYSGTGLYEQYF.

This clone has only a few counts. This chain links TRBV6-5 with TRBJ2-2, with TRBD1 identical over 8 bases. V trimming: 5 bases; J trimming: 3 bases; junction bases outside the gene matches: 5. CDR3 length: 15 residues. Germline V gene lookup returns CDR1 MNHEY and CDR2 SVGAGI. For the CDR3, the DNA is TGTGCCAGCAGTCAACCGGGACAGGACACCGGGGAGCTGTTTTTT. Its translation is CASSQPGQDTGELFF.

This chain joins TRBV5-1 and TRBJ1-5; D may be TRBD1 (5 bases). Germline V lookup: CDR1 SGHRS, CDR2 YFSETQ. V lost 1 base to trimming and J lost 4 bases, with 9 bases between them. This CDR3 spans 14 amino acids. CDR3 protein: CASSLQGGNQPQHF. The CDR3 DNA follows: TGCGCCAGCAGCTTGCAGGGTGGGAATCAGCCCCAGCATTTT. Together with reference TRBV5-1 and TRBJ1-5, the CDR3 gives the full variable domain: KAGVTQTPRYLIKTRGQQVTLSCSPISGHRSVSWYQQTPGQGLQFLFEYFSETQRNKGNFPGRFSGRQFSNSRSEMNVSTLELGDSALYLCASSLQGGNQPQHFGDGTRLSIL.

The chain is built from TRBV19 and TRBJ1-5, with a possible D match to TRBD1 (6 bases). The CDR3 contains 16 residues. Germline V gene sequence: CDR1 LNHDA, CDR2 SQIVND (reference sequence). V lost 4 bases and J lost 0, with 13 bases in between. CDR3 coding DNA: TGTGCCAGTAGTACCACAGGGACCTATAGCAATCAGCCCCAGCATTTT. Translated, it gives CASSTTGTYSNQPQHF.